This T cell receptor beta chain was recovered during a study of blood T cell repertoires in COVID-19. Germline CDR1 is SGHAT and CDR2 is FQNNGV. V gave up 5 bases and J gave up 10 bases; unmatched junction bases: 12. The CDR3 has 15 amino acids. This clone was detected only once. The table came from immunoSEQ multiplex PCR; TCRdb's copy has only in-frame clones and leaves some out. The sample yields 330,000 or so clones, roughly 90% seen once. This sequence joins TRBV11-2 and TRBJ2-7; 12 bases agree with TRBD1. This clonotype originated in a young woman who had recovered from COVID-19. Sequencing input: PBMCs or T cells enriched from blood (not recorded which). The CDR3 sequence: CASSVGQGALARQYF. Here the CDR3 DNA reads TGTGCCAGCAGCGTGGGACAGGGGGCCCTAGCCCGACAGTACTTC.